This T cell receptor beta chain was sequenced in a study of cytomegalovirus exposure and HLA in healthy donors. Notes on this clone: Its antigen is not identified.

The donors formed part of the 120-subject validation cohort, distinct from the roughly 700-subject first cohort. The germline V gene encodes CDR1 LNHDA and CDR2 SQIVND (reference sequence). V gave up 1 base and J gave up 8 bases, with 12 bases separating them. The CDR3 has 14 amino acids. The table came from immunoSEQ multiplex PCR; TCRdb's copy has only in-frame clones and leaves some out. Among approximately 220,000 clones listed, 85% to 95% were seen once. Study-wide results and caveats: Overall, around 160 TCR beta chains were annotated as cytomegalovirus-associated. Most TCR sequences were rare, but some public TCRs occurred in many donors. Confirmation was obtained in vitro that a few CMV-associated chains are specific for CMV antigens.

V usage is TRBV19 and J usage is TRBJ2-1, with D possibly TRBD2 on 5 matching bases. This TCR was sampled from a woman between 18 and 29 years old in good health and CMV-seronegative. Material: PBMCs. The chain's CDR3 is CASSIGPGWDEQFF. CDR3 DNA: TGTGCCAGTAGTATAGGGCCGGGATGGGATGAGCAGTTCTTC. Combining the CDR3 with reference TRBV19 and TRBJ2-1 gives the whole variable domain DGGITQSPKYLFRKEGQNVTLSCEQNLNHDAMYWYRQDPGQGLRLIYYSQIVNDFQKGDIAEGYSVSREKKESFPLTVTSAQKNPTAFYLCASSIGPGWDEQFFGPGTRLTVL.